Each of the 14 T cell receptor beta chains below was sequenced from the same sample in a study of Ad26.COV2.S vaccination and SARS-CoV-2 variants. Treatment given: around 19 received Ad26.COV2.S at low or high dose, single or two shots; about 5 received placebo; per-sample allocation not given. At day 63 after the first vaccine or placebo injection, samples were drawn. Assay used: immunoSEQ multiplex PCR; TCRdb lists only in-frame clones, some missing. The table records about 480,000 clones, around 88% of them present only once. Source: peripheral blood, taken in a trial of Ad26.COV2.S vaccine versus placebo. These receptors originate from a person aged 18-60 years who received the Ad26.COV2.S COVID-19 vaccine or a placebo.

This clone occurred a few times. The rearrangement links TRBV7-8 to TRBJ2-7; D is perhaps TRBD2 (6 bases). The CDR3 spans 12 residues. V lost 5 bases and J 6 bases, leaving 11 bases between the germline ends. CDR1 is SGHVS and CDR2 is FQNEAQ in the germline V gene. Here the CDR3 reads CASSATSREQYF. The CDR3 region has the DNA TGTGCCAGCAGCGCCACTAGCCGCGAGCAGTACTTC.

J is TRBJ2-1 and V is TRBV6-2 or TRBV6-3; possibly TRBD1 for D (6 bases). Germline loops: CDR1 MNHEY, CDR2 SVGEGT. The CDR3 sequence is 15 residues long. The V and J ends lost 0 bases and 7 bases respectively, with 13 bases between them. CDR3 coding DNA: TGTGCCAGCAGTTACTCGCCGACAGGACGTAATGAGCAGTTCTTC. It encodes CASSYSPTGRNEQFF.

The CDR3 reads CASSPWGTYNEQFF. CDR3 sequence (DNA): TGTGCCAGCAGCCCATGGGGAACCTACAATGAGCAGTTCTTC. The J gene is TRBJ2-1, the V gene TRBV27; D is ambiguous. The V end lost 6 bases, the J end lost 2 bases, and 11 bases lay between the germline ends. Germline CDR1 and CDR2: MNHEY and SMNVEV (reference sequence). This CDR3 has 14 residues.

This chain uses TRBV20-1 with TRBJ2-1; tentatively, D is TRBD2 (5 bases). Germline V CDR1 and CDR2: DFQATT, SNEGSKA (reference sequence). The CDR3 extends over 16 amino acids. V lost 3 bases, J lost 0 bases, and 15 bases lay in between. The CDR3 DNA is TGCAGTGCTAGTGTACCCACGGGGAGCTCCTACAATGAGCAGTTCTTC. Protein product: CSASVPTGSSYNEQFF.

The rearrangement links TRBV7-8 to TRBJ2-3; 9 bases line up with TRBD2. With 5 bases clipped from V and 3 bases from J, the junction kept 9 bases outside the gene matches. The length of the CDR3 is 16 residues. Germline CDR1 SGHVS, CDR2 FQNEAQ. CDR3 nucleotides: TGTGCCAGCAGCGAGAATAGCGGGAGTCTGACAGATACGCAGTATTTT. It is translated as CASSENSGSLTDTQYF.

The chain couples TRBV19 to TRBJ1-2; 8 bases agree with TRBD1. This CDR3 is built from 13 residues. V was pared by 9 bases and J by 4 bases, with 7 bases of the junction left unmatched. Germline V gene lookup returns CDR1 LNHDA and CDR2 SQIVND (reference sequence). This CDR3 reads CASGQGSTYGYTF. CDR3 nucleotides: TGTGCCAGCGGACAGGGCTCCACCTATGGCTACACCTTC.

V is TRBV12-3 or TRBV12-4 and J is TRBJ2-1, with 8 positions matching TRBD2. Trimming took 11 bases from V and 7 from J; bases not matched to a gene: 10. This CDR3 is 13 amino acids long. CDR3 nucleotides: TGTGCCGCCCGACTGAGCGGGAGTAATGAGCAGTTCTTC. It specifies CAARLSGSNEQFF.

Only one count was recorded for this clone. The chain carries TRBV28 and TRBJ2-1; D tentatively fits TRBD1 or TRBD2 (5 bases each). CDR1 and CDR2 from the germline V gene are MDHEN and SYDVKM. The CDR3 covers 16 residues. The V end was cut by 4 bases, the J end by 5 bases, with 18 bases between. This chain's CDR3 is CASSSWDRQPNNEQFF. The CDR3 bases are TGTGCCAGCAGTTCTTGGGACCGCCAACCAAACAATGAGCAGTTCTTC.

Comment on this clone: One junction end disagrees with the germline gene, perhaps due to a read error. This chain uses TRBV19 with TRBJ1-1; 7 bases line up with TRBD1. The CDR3 has 10 residues. Germline CDR1 LNHDA, CDR2 SQIVND (reference sequence). DNA for the CDR3: TGTGCCAGTGGGAAAACCGGGACAGATTTT. It codes for CASGKTGTDF.

This chain joins TRBV19 and TRBJ2-3; D call uncertain. The CDR3 runs 13 residues. V lost 6 bases to trimming and J lost 2 bases, with 9 bases between them. Germline V gene lookup returns CDR1 LNHDA and CDR2 SQIVND (reference sequence). In nucleotides, the CDR3 is TGTGCCAGTAGGAGGCGGAACACAGATACGCAGTATTTT. Protein: CASRRRNTDTQYF.

The chain is built from TRBV28 and TRBJ1-5; 10 bases align to TRBD1. The ends lost 1 base at V and 7 bases at J; junction bases unmatched: 7. The CDR3 is made up of 16 amino acids. The germline gives CDR1 MDHEN, CDR2 SYDVKM. The CDR3: CASSLSRDRGVQPQHF. The CDR3 DNA reads TGTGCCAGCAGTTTATCTCGGGACAGGGGAGTGCAGCCCCAGCATTTT.

The genes are TRBV7-3 and TRBJ2-1; 9 positions agree with TRBD2. Germline V gene lookup returns CDR1 SGHTA and CDR2 FQGTGA. The CDR3 totals 15 residues. With 5 bases clipped from V and 2 bases from J, the junction kept 4 bases outside the gene matches. The CDR3 loop reads CASSQSGRPYNEQFF. CDR3 DNA: TGTGCCAGCAGCCAGAGCGGGAGGCCCTACAATGAGCAGTTCTTC.

The chain employs TRBV5-1 and TRBJ2-1, with D perhaps assigned TRBD1 or TRBD2 (5 bases each). Trimming removed 0 bases from V and 5 bases from J, with 9 bases in between. Germline V CDR1 and CDR2: SGHRS, YFSETQ. The CDR3 has 14 amino acids. The CDR3 is CASSLDGTNNEQFF. The CDR3 DNA is TGCGCCAGCAGCTTGGACGGGACGAACAATGAGCAGTTCTTC.

The J gene is TRBJ2-3, the V gene TRBV5-1; 10 nucleotides line up with TRBD2. V was pared by 0 bases and J by 4 bases, with 11 bases of the junction left unmatched. Germline loops: CDR1 SGHRS, CDR2 YFSETQ. The CDR3 covers 18 residues. The CDR3 protein is CASSLAGASGSMADTQYF. The CDR3 nucleotides are TGCGCCAGCAGCTTGGCCGGGGCTAGCGGGAGTATGGCAGATACGCAGTATTTT.